Listed below are T cell receptor beta chains from one sample, sequenced in a study of shared clonotypes between healthy human individuals. Using immunoSEQ multiplex PCR, the repertoire was profiled, and TCRdb retains in-frame clones only, with some absent. Among more than 1.2 million clones listed, 97% to 99% were seen once. The specimen was naive CD4+ T cells sorted from blood. The receptors derive from a man under 40 in good health. Both conserved end residues are trimmed from each CDR3. Fields, in order: V gene, CDR3 protein.

TRBV11-2 ASSLLQGVSGELF
TRBV10-3 AIADSFYGYT
TRBV28 ANQQGSGGELF
TRBV5-6 ASSKDRGHNEQF
TRBV28 ASTEGQEITEAF
TRBV7-8 ASTFLAGAGYNEQF
TRBV11-2 ASSLDQRLQSGNTEAF
TRBV7-6 ASSLASLGTAGNTIY
TRBV18 ASSRPAGELF
TRBV6-5 ASRLRVGNQPQH
TRBV7-8 ASSPDSTDTQY
TRBV9 ASSGTGGAYGYT
TRBV7-3 ASSVRPTGELF
TRBV5-8 ASYSSSGANVLT
TRBV9 ASSVGDRGYNEQF
TRBV7-9 ASSLRPGALVTEAF
TRBV29-1 SVGAQGASGRAAGELF
TRBV5-4 ASSLTGGNQPQH
TRBV5-5 ASSPRGGQGGNEQF
TRBV10-1 ASMRRPGETQY